These T cell receptor beta chains were read from a single sample in a study of HIV-infected patients and healthy controls. Via MiXCR, TCRdb re-called the 5' RACE reads, giving one row per CDR3 protein. The data contain 4,000 to 4,500 distinct CDR3 sequences, about 8% of them singletons. The source material was blood, sampled during antiretroviral therapy. These receptors all come from an adult with HIV infection. CDR3s include the opening cysteine and the closing phenylalanine or tryptophan. D genes are given only for firm matches. The size entry is marked missing in some rows and otherwise reads once, few, many or a size class.

J gene | D gene | clone size | V gene | CDR3 DNA | CDR3 protein
TRBJ1-1 | TRBD1 | medium-sized | TRBV20-1 | TGCAGTGCTTCTTATAGGGGACAGGGCGCTGAAGCTTTCTTT | CSASYRGQGAEAFF
TRBJ1-2 | . | . | TRBV7-3 | TGTGCCAGCAGCTCCGCCATACCCCGGGGGAGCGGAGTCTCCTATGGCTACACCTTC | CASSSAIPRGSGVSYGYTF
TRBJ2-3 | TRBD1 | many | TRBV20-1 | TGCAGTGTTGCGAGACTCCCCCGGGGGACAGGGGTAATGGATACGCAGTATTTT | CSVARLPRGTGVMDTQYF
TRBJ1-6 | . | medium-sized | TRBV6-5 | TGTGCCAGCTGCTCGCCGGGACCCAATTCACCCCTCCACTTT | CASCSPGPNSPLHF
TRBJ2-3 | TRBD2 | medium-sized | TRBV6-6 | TGTGCCAGCAGTCCGCTAGCGGGGGGGCAAGATACGCAGTATTTT | CASSPLAGGQDTQYF
TRBJ1-1 | . | many | TRBV12-3/TRBV12-4 | TGTGCCAGCAGTTGGGGACCAGCTGAAGCTTTCTTT | CASSWGPAEAFF
TRBJ2-5 | . | many | TRBV6-2/TRBV6-3 | TGTGCCAGCAGTTACTGGCTAGCGATGTCGTCAGAGACCCAGTACTTC | CASSYWLAMSSETQYF
TRBJ2-1 | . | medium-sized | TRBV6-5 | TGTGCCAGCAGCCCAGGTCCCCACAATGAGCAGTTCTTC | CASSPGPHNEQFF
TRBJ2-1 | . | large | TRBV15 | TGTGCCACCAGCAGATACCTTGGTTTTGTTAATGAGCAGTTCTTC | CATSRYLGFVNEQFF
TRBJ1-1 | . | hyperexpanded | TRBV3-1 | TGTGCCAGCACCCTCACGCCAGGGTGGTCGGTGAACACTGAAGCTTTCTTT | CASTLTPGWSVNTEAFF
TRBJ2-3 | TRBD2 | many | TRBV7-2 | TGTGCCAGCAGCTCTCCTATCTTAGCGGGGGGAGTCCGTTCTAGCACAGATACGCAGTATTTT | CASSSPILAGGVRSSTDTQYF
TRBJ2-7 | TRBD1 | few | TRBV6-6 | TGTGCCAGCAGTTCGCCGAGGGACAGGGGGCGGTACGAGCAGTACTTC | CASSSPRDRGRYEQYF
TRBJ2-3 | TRBD1 | . | TRBV19 | TGTGCCAGTAGTGACAGGGGGAACACAGATACGCAGTATTTT | CASSDRGNTDTQYF
TRBJ2-2 | . | many | TRBV19 | TGTGCCAGTAGGTCGGGAAACACCGGGGAGCTGTTTTTT | CASRSGNTGELFF
TRBJ1-2 | . | . | TRBV5-1 | TGCGCCAGCAGCTTGAGAGCAGGTGGAGGCTACACCTTC | CASSLRAGGGYTF
TRBJ2-7 | . | . | TRBV6-5 | TGTGCCAGCAGATGGGGTTCCGAGCAGTACTTC | CASRWGSEQYF
TRBJ1-6 | . | medium-sized | TRBV4-2 | TGTGCCAGCAGCCAAGTGGAGGGAATTCGTTCACCCCTCCACTTT | CASSQVEGIRSPLHF
TRBJ2-7 | TRBD1 | . | TRBV2 | TGTGCCAGCTACGAGGGGGACAGGGCCCTCTTC | CASYEGDRALF
TRBJ2-1 | TRBD2 | medium-sized | TRBV27 | TGTGCCAGCAGTTTAACGGGGGGGCAATCCTACAATGAGCAGTTCTTC | CASSLTGGQSYNEQFF
TRBJ2-1 | . | . | TRBV12-3/TRBV12-4 | TGTGCCAGCAGCCCTACGGAGGAGCAGTTCTTC | CASSPTEEQFF
TRBJ2-7 | TRBD1 | medium-sized | TRBV29-1 | TGCAGCGCTGGACAGGCTAGCTCCTACGAGCAGTACTTC | CSAGQASSYEQYF
TRBJ1-6 | . | medium-sized | TRBV6-6 | TGTGCCAGCAGTTACTCGGAAGGGAAAGATAATTCACCCCTCCACTTT | CASSYSEGKDNSPLHF
TRBJ2-5 | TRBD1 | many | TRBV5-6 | TGTGCCAGCAGCCAATCGGGACAGGGCTGGACCCAGTACTTC | CASSQSGQGWTQYF
TRBJ2-7 | TRBD1 | many | TRBV16 | TGTGCCAGCAGCCCCGGGACAGACTCCTACGAGCAGTACTTC | CASSPGTDSYEQYF
TRBJ2-5 | . | medium-sized | TRBV6-2/TRBV6-3 | TGTGCCTCCGAGGGGGGCTACGGGCTTGTCCAAGAGACCCAGTACTTC | CASEGGYGLVQETQYF
TRBJ1-2 | TRBD1 | . | TRBV6-5 | TGTGCCAGCCTAAGTCCCGGGGCACAGGGGCATTATGGCTACACCTTC | CASLSPGAQGHYGYTF
TRBJ1-6 | . | medium-sized | TRBV6-5 | TGTGCCAGCAGTTACTCAGGTTTTAGCTCCTATAATTCACCCCTCCACTTT | CASSYSGFSSYNSPLHF
TRBJ2-5 | . | . | TRBV20-1 | TGCAGTGCTAGGGGGGAAGGGGTGGAGACCCAGTACTTC | CSARGEGVETQYF
TRBJ2-7 | . | many | TRBV19 | TGTGCCAGTAGTCTCCAGGGAAGGGTTGACGAGCAGTACTTC | CASSLQGRVDEQYF
TRBJ1-1 | . | few | TRBV3-1 | TGTGCCAGCAGCCAAGAACAGGCCTCTGAAGCTTTCTTT | CASSQEQASEAFF
TRBJ2-7 | TRBD2 | medium-sized | TRBV7-9 | TGTGCCAGCAGCTATAGCGGGGGGGCCAACGAGCAGTACTTC | CASSYSGGANEQYF
TRBJ1-5 | . | medium-sized | TRBV12-3/TRBV12-4 | TGTGCCAGCAGTTTACCGGGAAAGGGTCAGCCCCAGCATTTT | CASSLPGKGQPQHF
TRBJ2-6 | . | many | TRBV19 | TGTGCCAGTAGTATGGGCAGGGTGACATCTGGGGCCAACGTCCTGACTTTC | CASSMGRVTSGANVLTF
TRBJ1-1 | . | many | TRBV6-5 | TGTGCCAGTAGGCTCGTAGGGGGATTATACACTGAAGCTTTCTTT | CASRLVGGLYTEAFF
TRBJ2-1 | TRBD2 | medium-sized | TRBV2 | TGTGCCACCCATACTAGCGGGGGGGCGAATGAGCAGTTCTTC | CATHTSGGANEQFF
TRBJ2-3 | . | . | TRBV19 | TGTGCCAGCCTCAGCGGACTCACAGATACGCAGTATTTT | CASLSGLTDTQYF
TRBJ2-1 | . | few | TRBV11-2 | TGTGCCAGCAGACGCCGGGACTCGAACTACAATGAGCAGTTCTTC | CASRRRDSNYNEQFF
TRBJ2-1 | . | medium-sized | TRBV7-6 | TGTGCCAGCAGCTTACCGGGCAATGAGCAGTTCTTC | CASSLPGNEQFF
TRBJ1-3 | . | medium-sized | TRBV6-6 | TGTGCCAGCATGGGGGGATCTGGAAACACCATATATTTT | CASMGGSGNTIYF
TRBJ1-6 | TRBD1 | medium-sized | TRBV18 | TGTGCCAGCTCACCACCGGGACAGGGGCATTCACCCCTCCACTTT | CASSPPGQGHSPLHF
TRBJ2-5 | . | many | TRBV6-2/TRBV6-3 | TGTGCCAGCAGCCCCAGTGGTGTCGAGACCCAGTACTTC | CASSPSGVETQYF
TRBJ2-1 | . | many | TRBV9 | TGTGCCAGCAACTCGGAGGGACAAGATTGGGATGAGCAGTTCTTC | CASNSEGQDWDEQFF
TRBJ2-3 | TRBD2 | medium-sized | TRBV7-3 | TGTGCCAGCAGCGAAGGAGTGGGAGGGGGCACAGATACGCAGTATTTT | CASSEGVGGGTDTQYF
TRBJ2-3 | TRBD2 | many | TRBV12-3/TRBV12-4 | TGTGCCAGCAGTCCGCAAACTAGCGGGGGGGCCGATACGCAGTATTTT | CASSPQTSGGADTQYF
TRBJ1-4 | . | few | TRBV7-2 | TGTGCCAGCAGCTTAGAAGAGGGTGAAAAACTGTTTTTT | CASSLEEGEKLFF
TRBJ1-1 | . | many | TRBV5-4 | TGTGCCAGCAGAGGAGATGAGATGAACACTGAAGCTTTCTTT | CASRGDEMNTEAFF
TRBJ1-6 | TRBD1 | many | TRBV6-6 | TGTGCCAGCACTAATGGGTTTGGTGGACAGGGTTCGCCCCTCCACTTT | CASTNGFGGQGSPLHF
TRBJ2-5 | TRBD2 | medium-sized | TRBV7-2 | TGTGCCAGCAGCATTGGGGCTAGCGGGGGGGCCGTGGAGACCCAGTACTTC | CASSIGASGGAVETQYF